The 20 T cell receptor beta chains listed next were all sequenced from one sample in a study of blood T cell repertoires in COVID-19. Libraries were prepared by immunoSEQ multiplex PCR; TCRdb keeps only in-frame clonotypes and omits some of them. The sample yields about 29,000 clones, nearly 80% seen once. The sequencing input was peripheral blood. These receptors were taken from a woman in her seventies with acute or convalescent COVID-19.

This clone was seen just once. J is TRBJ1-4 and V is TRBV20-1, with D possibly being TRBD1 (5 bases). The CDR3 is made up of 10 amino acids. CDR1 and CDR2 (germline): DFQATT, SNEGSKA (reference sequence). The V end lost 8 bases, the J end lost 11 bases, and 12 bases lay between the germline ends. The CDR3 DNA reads TGCAGTAAAGACAGCGCTAAACTGTTTTTT. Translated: CSKDSAKLFF.

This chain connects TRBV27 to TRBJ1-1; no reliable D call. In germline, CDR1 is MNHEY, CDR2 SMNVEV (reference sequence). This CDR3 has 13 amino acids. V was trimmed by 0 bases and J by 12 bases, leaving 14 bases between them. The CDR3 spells CASSLSARLKTFF. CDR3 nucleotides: TGTGCCAGCAGTTTATCCGCCCGGTTAAAAACTTTCTTT.

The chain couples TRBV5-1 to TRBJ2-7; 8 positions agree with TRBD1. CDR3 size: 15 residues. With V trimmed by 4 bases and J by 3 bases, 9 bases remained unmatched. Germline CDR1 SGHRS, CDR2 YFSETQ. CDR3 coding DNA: TGCGCCAGCAGCCCGGGAAACAGGGGGATCTACGAGCAGTACTTC. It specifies CASSPGNRGIYEQYF.

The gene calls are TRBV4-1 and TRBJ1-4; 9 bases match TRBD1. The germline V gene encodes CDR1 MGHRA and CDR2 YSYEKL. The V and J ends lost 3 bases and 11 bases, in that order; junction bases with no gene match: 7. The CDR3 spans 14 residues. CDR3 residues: CASSQLNRGQKLFF. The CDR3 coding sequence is TGCGCCAGCAGCCAGCTAAACAGGGGGCAGAAACTGTTTTTT.

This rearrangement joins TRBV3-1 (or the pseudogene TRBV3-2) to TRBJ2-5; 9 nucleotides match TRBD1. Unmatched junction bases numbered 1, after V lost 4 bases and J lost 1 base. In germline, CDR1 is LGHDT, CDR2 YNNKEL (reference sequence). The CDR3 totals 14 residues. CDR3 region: CASSPTGGQETQYF. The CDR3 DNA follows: TGTGCCAGCAGCCCGACAGGGGGCCAAGAGACCCAGTACTTC.

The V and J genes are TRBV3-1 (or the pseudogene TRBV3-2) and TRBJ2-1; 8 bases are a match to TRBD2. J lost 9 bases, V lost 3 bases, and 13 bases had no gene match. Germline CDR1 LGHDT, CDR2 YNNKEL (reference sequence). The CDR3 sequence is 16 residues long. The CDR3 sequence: CASSQRRGERAGEQFF. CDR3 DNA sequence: TGTGCCAGCAGCCAGCGGCGGGGGGAGAGAGCGGGTGAGCAGTTCTTC.

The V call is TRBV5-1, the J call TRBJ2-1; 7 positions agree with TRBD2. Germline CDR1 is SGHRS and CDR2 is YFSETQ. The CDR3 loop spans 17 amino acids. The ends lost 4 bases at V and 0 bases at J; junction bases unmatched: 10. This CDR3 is CASSLREVEGSYNEQFF. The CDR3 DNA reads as TGCGCCAGCAGCCTCCGGGAGGTGGAGGGCTCCTACAATGAGCAGTTCTTC.

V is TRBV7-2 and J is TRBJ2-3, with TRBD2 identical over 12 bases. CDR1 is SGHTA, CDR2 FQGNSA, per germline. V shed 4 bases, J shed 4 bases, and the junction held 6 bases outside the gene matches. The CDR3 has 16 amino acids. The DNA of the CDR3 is TGTGCCAGCAGCTCTCTGACTAGCGGGGGCGCAGATACGCAGTATTTT. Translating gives CASSSLTSGGADTQYF.

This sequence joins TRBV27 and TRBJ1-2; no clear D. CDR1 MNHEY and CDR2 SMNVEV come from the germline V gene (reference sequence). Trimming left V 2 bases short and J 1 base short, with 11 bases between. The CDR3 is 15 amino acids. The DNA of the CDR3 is TGTGCCAGCAGTTTAACCCCAGGCCTTAACTATGGCTACACCTTC. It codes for CASSLTPGLNYGYTF.

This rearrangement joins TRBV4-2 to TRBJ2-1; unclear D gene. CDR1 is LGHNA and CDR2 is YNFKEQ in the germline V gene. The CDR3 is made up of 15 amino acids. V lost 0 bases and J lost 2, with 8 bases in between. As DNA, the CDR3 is TGTGCCAGCAGCCAAGAGAAGCAGGCCTACAATGAGCAGTTCTTC. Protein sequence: CASSQEKQAYNEQFF.

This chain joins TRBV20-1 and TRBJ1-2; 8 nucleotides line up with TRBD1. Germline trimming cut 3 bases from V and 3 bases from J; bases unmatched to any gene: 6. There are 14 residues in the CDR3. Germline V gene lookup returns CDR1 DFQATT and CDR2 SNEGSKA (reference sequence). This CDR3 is CSASGQGADYGYTF. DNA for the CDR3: TGCAGTGCTAGTGGGCAGGGGGCGGACTATGGCTACACCTTC.

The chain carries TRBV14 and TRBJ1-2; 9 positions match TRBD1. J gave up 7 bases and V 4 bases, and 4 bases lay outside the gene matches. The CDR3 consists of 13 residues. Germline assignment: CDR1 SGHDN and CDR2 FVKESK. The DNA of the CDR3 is TGTGCCAGCAGCCCGGGACAGGGAAGTGGCTACACCTTC. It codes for CASSPGQGSGYTF.

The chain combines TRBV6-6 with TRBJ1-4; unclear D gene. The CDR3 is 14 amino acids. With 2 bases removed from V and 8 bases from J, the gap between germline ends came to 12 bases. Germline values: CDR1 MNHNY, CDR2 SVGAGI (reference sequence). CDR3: CASSYAGIGEKLFF. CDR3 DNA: TGTGCCAGCAGTTACGCAGGCATTGGAGAAAAACTGTTTTTT.

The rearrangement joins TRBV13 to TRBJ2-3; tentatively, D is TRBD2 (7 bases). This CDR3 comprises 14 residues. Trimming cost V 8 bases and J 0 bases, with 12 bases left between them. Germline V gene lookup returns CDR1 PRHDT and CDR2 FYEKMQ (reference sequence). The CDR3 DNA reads TGTGCCAGCGGCGGGGGCCAGAGCACAGATACGCAGTATTTT. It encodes CASGGGQSTDTQYF. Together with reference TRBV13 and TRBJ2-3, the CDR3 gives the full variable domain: AAGVIQSPRHLIKEKRETATLKCYPIPRHDTVYWYQQGPGQDPQFLISFYEKMQSDKGSIPDRFSAQQFSDYHSELNMSSLELGDSALYFCASGGGQSTDTQYFGPGTRLTVL.

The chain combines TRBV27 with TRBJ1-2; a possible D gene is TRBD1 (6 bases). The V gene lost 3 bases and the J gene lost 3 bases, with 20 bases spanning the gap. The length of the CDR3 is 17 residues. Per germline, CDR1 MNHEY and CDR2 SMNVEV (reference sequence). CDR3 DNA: TGTGCCAGCAGTTTTAGCATACGGGGGGGGCGGGACTATGGCTACACCTTC. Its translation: CASSFSIRGGRDYGYTF.

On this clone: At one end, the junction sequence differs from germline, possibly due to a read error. The CDR3 nucleotides read TGTGCCAGCTCTCCACCGATCAACTCAGGGGGAAACACTGAAGCTTTCTTT. As protein: CASSPPINSGGNTEAFF. V and J are TRBV18 and TRBJ1-1; 7 positions match TRBD1. Germline CDR1 reads KGHSH; CDR2 reads LQKENI. This CDR3 contains 17 residues.

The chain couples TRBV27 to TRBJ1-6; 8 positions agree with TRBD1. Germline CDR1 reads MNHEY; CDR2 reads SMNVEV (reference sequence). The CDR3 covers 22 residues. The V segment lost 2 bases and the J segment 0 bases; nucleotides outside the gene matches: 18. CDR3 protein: CASSLRSADRVFGSSYNSPLHF. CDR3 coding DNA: TGTGCCAGCAGTTTAAGATCCGCGGACAGGGTTTTTGGGAGCTCCTATAATTCACCCCTCCACTTT.

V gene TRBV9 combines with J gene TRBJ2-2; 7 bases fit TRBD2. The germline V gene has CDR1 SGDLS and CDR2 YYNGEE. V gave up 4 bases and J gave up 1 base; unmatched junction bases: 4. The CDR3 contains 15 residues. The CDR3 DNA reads TGTGCCAGCAGCACGCTAGCGGAGAACACCGGGGAGCTGTTTTTT. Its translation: CASSTLAENTGELFF.

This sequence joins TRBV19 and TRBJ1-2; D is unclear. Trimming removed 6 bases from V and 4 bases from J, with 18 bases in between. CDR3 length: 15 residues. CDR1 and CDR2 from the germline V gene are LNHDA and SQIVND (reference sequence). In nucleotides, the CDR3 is TGTGCCAGTAGCGACCGGGTCAGATACTCCTATGGCTACACCTTC. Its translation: CASSDRVRYSYGYTF. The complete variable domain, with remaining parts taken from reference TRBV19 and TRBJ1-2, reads DGGITQSPKYLFRKEGQNVTLSCEQNLNHDAMYWYRQDPGQGLRLIYYSQIVNDFQKGDIAEGYSVSREKKESFPLTVTSAQKNPTAFYLCASSDRVRYSYGYTFGSGTRLTVV.

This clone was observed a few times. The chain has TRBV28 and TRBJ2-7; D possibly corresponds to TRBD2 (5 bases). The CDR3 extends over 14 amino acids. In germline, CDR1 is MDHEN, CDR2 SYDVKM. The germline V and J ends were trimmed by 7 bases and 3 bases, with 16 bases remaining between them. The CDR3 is CASNGISGNYEQYF. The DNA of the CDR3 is TGTGCCAGCAACGGGATCAGCGGAAACTACGAGCAGTACTTC. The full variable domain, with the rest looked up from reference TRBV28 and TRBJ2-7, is DVKVTQSSRYLVKRTGEKVFLECVQDMDHENMFWYRQDPGLGLRLIYFSYDVKMKEKGDIPEGYSVSREKKERFSLILESASTNQTSMYLCASNGISGNYEQYFGPGTRLTVT.